This entry lists 22 T cell receptor beta chains sequenced from one sample in a study of technical replicates of blood from a handful of donors. The assay was immunoSEQ multiplex PCR, and TCRdb's table has in-frame clones only and misses some. The table shows around 67,000 clones, with nearly 97% occurring only once. What was sequenced was T cells isolated from PBMCs. The receptors stem from a human donor in good health.

There are a few counts of this clone. This sequence joins TRBV2 and TRBJ1-1; 12 bases align to TRBD1. The CDR3 spans 14 residues. With 7 bases clipped from V and 7 bases from J, the junction kept 7 bases outside the gene matches. CDR1 and CDR2 from the germline V gene are SNHLY and FYNNEI. CDR3 in amino acids: CASIGTGGEVEAFF. CDR3 coding DNA: TGTGCCAGCATCGGGACAGGGGGCGAGGTTGAAGCTTTCTTT.

The gene calls are TRBV4-1 and TRBJ2-1; a possible D gene is TRBD2 (5 bases). With 0 bases removed from V and 8 bases from J, the gap between germline ends came to 14 bases. The CDR3 runs 15 residues. Germline V CDR1 and CDR2: MGHRA, YSYEKL. This chain's CDR3 is CASSQEGEKSDEQFF. The CDR3 DNA follows: TGCGCCAGCAGCCAAGAGGGAGAAAAGTCCGATGAGCAGTTCTTC.

The CDR3 region has the DNA TGCGCCAGCAGTTCTCCCGGGAGGGCCCGCACAGATACGCAGTATTTT. Translation gives CASSSPGRARTDTQYF. The gene calls are TRBV10-1 and TRBJ2-3, with 8 bases that match TRBD2. With 5 bases clipped from V and 1 base from J, the junction kept 8 bases outside the gene matches. CDR1 and CDR2 (germline): WNHNN, SYGVQD (reference sequence). The CDR3 is made up of 16 amino acids.

The count of this clone is one. The V call is TRBV9, the J call TRBJ2-5; D is undetermined. The CDR3 runs 13 residues. Trimming shortened V by 3 bases and J by 2 bases, and 8 bases separated the two germline ends. Germline values: CDR1 SGDLS, CDR2 YYNGEE. The CDR3: CASSAPRQETQYF. The CDR3 DNA is TGTGCCAGCAGCGCCCCTCGTCAAGAGACCCAGTACTTC.

The chain has TRBV6-1 and TRBJ1-2; tentatively, D is TRBD1 (5 bases). Trimming removed 6 bases at V and 5 bases at J, with 13 bases between. Germline V gives CDR1 MNHNS, CDR2 SASEGT. CDR3 length equals 13 residues. The CDR3 DNA sequence: TGTGCCAGCAGGTACAATCAGGGATATGGCTACACCTTC. Translation: CASRYNQGYGYTF.

This chain joins TRBV5-1 and TRBJ2-6, with no clear D. The CDR3 contains 17 residues. Germline V gene data show CDR1 as SGHRS and CDR2 as YFSETQ. V gave up 0 bases and J gave up 1 base, with 11 bases separating them. The CDR3 DNA reads as TGCGCCAGCAGCTTGGGGGCCGACGGATCTGGGGCCAACGTCCTGACTTTC. This codes for CASSLGADGSGANVLTF.

The chain combines TRBV11-2 with TRBJ2-7, with D uncertain. V lost 1 base to trimming and J lost 7 bases, with 8 bases between them. Germline assignment: CDR1 SGHAT and CDR2 FQNNGV. The CDR3 loop spans 12 amino acids. In nucleotides, the CDR3 is TGTGCCAGCAGCTTAGGTCCGGTTGAGCAGTACTTC. It translates to CASSLGPVEQYF.

The CDR3 DNA reads TGTGCCAGCAGCAATCCCGGGACAGGGTGGGAGACCCAGTACTTC. This translates into CASSNPGTGWETQYF. This chain links TRBV7-9 with TRBJ2-5; 9 nucleotides align to TRBD1. Germline CDR1 reads SEHNR; CDR2 reads FQNEAQ (reference sequence). V gave up 5 bases and J gave up 5 bases; unmatched junction bases: 9. This CDR3 is built from 15 residues.

This clone has only one observation. The rearrangement uses TRBV4-1 and TRBJ2-7; 9 bases align to TRBD1. The CDR3 contains 14 residues. CDR1 is MGHRA and CDR2 is YSYEKL in the germline V gene. V dropped 1 base and J dropped 4; count of bases not matched to a gene: 2. The CDR3 nucleotides read TGCGCCAGCAGCCAAGTCGGGACAGGGTACGAGCAGTACTTC. Encoded protein: CASSQVGTGYEQYF.

The genes are TRBV4-1 and TRBJ2-7, with a possible D match to TRBD2 (6 bases). V was cut by 3 bases and J by 3 bases, with 15 bases left in between. The germline V gene has CDR1 MGHRA and CDR2 YSYEKL. There are 15 residues in the CDR3. This CDR3 reads CASSQLVGSGYEQYF. CDR3 bases: TGCGCCAGCAGCCAGTTGGTCGGTAGCGGCTACGAGCAGTACTTC.

V and J are TRBV19 and TRBJ2-7; 8 bases map to TRBD2. This CDR3 spans 15 amino acids. CDR1 is LNHDA and CDR2 is SQIVND in the germline V gene (reference sequence). The junction had 13 bases not matched to a gene; V was cut back by 6 bases and J by 6 bases. CDR3 coding DNA: TGTGCCAGTAGCTCAACTGGGACTAGATCGTCCGAGCAGTACTTC. Translating gives CASSSTGTRSSEQYF.

The gene calls are TRBV2 and TRBJ2-7, with 7 bases fitting TRBD2. Per the germline V gene, CDR1 is SNHLY and CDR2 is FYNNEI. Losses at the gene ends were 11 bases for V and 2 bases for J; bases not matched to a gene: 15. CDR3 length: 15 amino acids. The CDR3 region is CASTEGLAVAYEQYF. In nucleotides, the CDR3 is TGTGCCTCCACCGAAGGGCTAGCGGTAGCCTACGAGCAGTACTTC.

The V call is TRBV4-1, the J call TRBJ2-3; 15 bases map to TRBD2. The CDR3 is made up of 17 amino acids. Germline loops: CDR1 MGHRA, CDR2 YSYEKL. V lost 2 bases to trimming and J lost 1 base; unmatched junction nucleotides: 1. The CDR3 DNA reads as TGCGCCAGCAGCCAACGGACTAGCGGGAGGGGCACAGATACGCAGTATTTT. Encoded protein: CASSQRTSGRGTDTQYF.

This rearrangement joins TRBV7-8 to TRBJ2-7; D may be TRBD1 (5 bases). Germline CDR1 is SGHVS and CDR2 is FQNEAQ. Trimming shortened V by 5 bases and J by 2 bases, and 10 bases separated the two germline ends. The CDR3 loop spans 13 amino acids. This chain's CDR3 is CASSPDTTYEQYF. The CDR3 DNA reads TGTGCCAGCAGCCCGGACACCACCTACGAGCAGTACTTC.

The chain links TRBV7-6 to TRBJ2-7, with TRBD2 matching 11 bases. Trimming took 4 bases from V and 4 from J; bases not matched to a gene: 6. Germline loops: CDR1 SGHVS, CDR2 FNYEAQ. This CDR3 comprises 15 residues. Here the CDR3 DNA reads TGTGCCAGCAGCTCCTCACTAGCGGGAGTATACGAGCAGTACTTC. It codes for CASSSSLAGVYEQYF. The full variable domain, completed using reference TRBV7-6 and TRBJ2-7, is GAGVSQSPRYKVTKRGQDVALRCDPISGHVSLYWYRQALGQGPEFLTYFNYEAQQDKSGLPNDRFSAERPEGSISTLTIQRTEQRDSAMYRCASSSSLAGVYEQYFGPGTRLTVT.

The CDR3 DNA sequence: TGTGCCAGCAGTTCGGGACAGGAGAGGACTGAAGCTTTCTTT. As protein: CASSSGQERTEAFF. The V gene is TRBV6-5, the J gene TRBJ1-1; 8 bases map to TRBD1. V shed 4 bases and J 5 bases; nucleotides not matched to a gene: 6. From germline, CDR1 is MNHEY and CDR2 SVGAGI. The CDR3 is 14 residues long.

The chain couples TRBV10-3 to TRBJ2-6; 7 bases fit TRBD1. The V gene's germline CDR1 is ENHRY and CDR2 SYGVKD. J gave up 0 bases and V 6 bases, and 5 bases lay outside the gene matches. The CDR3 loop spans 16 amino acids. The CDR3 sequence: CAIRQTGNSGANVLTF. The CDR3 nucleotides read TGTGCCATCAGACAGACAGGGAACTCTGGGGCCAACGTCCTGACTTTC.

The rearrangement links TRBV23-1 to TRBJ1-1; tentatively, D is TRBD1 (6 bases). TRBV23-1 is filed as an ORF, its function uncertain. CDR3 length equals 14 residues. V lost 2 bases and J lost 4, with 11 bases in between. The chain's CDR3 is CASSQTGRRTEAFF. DNA for the CDR3: TGCGCCAGCAGTCAAACAGGGCGACGCACTGAAGCTTTCTTT.

This chain links TRBV9 with TRBJ2-1, with D perhaps matching TRBD2 (5 bases). V lost 1 base to trimming and J lost 2 bases, with 10 bases between them. Germline V lookup: CDR1 SGDLS, CDR2 YYNGEE. The length of the CDR3 is 15 residues. Written as DNA, the CDR3 is TGTGCCAGCAGCGTATTCGGGGTTCCCTACAATGAGCAGTTCTTC. It specifies CASSVFGVPYNEQFF.

V and J are TRBV6-5 and TRBJ1-2, with a weak D call TRBD1 (5 bases). The CDR3 contains 14 residues. Between the trimmed V and J ends, which lost 0 bases and 8 bases, there was a span of 13 bases. Germline-derived CDR1 and CDR2 are MNHEY and SVGAGI. CDR3 sequence reads: CASSYSQVSYGYTF. The CDR3 DNA sequence: TGTGCCAGCAGTTACTCACAGGTCTCTTACGGCTACACCTTC.

Here the CDR3 DNA reads TGTGCCAGCAGCGTAGGGACAGGGTTTAGCTATGGCTACACCTTC. Translated: CASSVGTGFSYGYTF. This chain uses TRBV9 with TRBJ1-2, with 8 nucleotides matching TRBD1. The CDR3 spans 15 residues. Germline loops: CDR1 SGDLS, CDR2 YYNGEE. Unmatched junction bases numbered 5, after V lost 0 bases and J lost 4 bases.

This rearrangement joins TRBV27 to TRBJ2-1; 8 positions agree with TRBD2. Germline loops: CDR1 MNHEY, CDR2 SMNVEV (reference sequence). With V trimmed by 3 bases and J by 7 bases, 11 bases remained unmatched. CDR3 length equals 16 residues. The CDR3 nucleotides are TGTGCCAGCAGTTTCTATGGGACTAGTAGTCGGAATGAGCAGTTCTTC. Its protein is CASSFYGTSSRNEQFF.